A selection of T cell receptor beta chains follows, all from one sample in a study of OX40 agonist ivuxolimab in advanced cancers. Sequencing was performed with immunoSEQ multiplex PCR; in TCRdb, only in-frame clones are kept and a portion is missing. In the table there are approximately 64,000 clones, roughly 87% of which are singletons. Sequences were derived from CD4+ or CD8+ T cells sorted from blood, sampled in a trial of the OX40 agonist ivuxolimab. These receptors came from an adult with an advanced solid tumor such as melanoma, head and neck, liver or kidney cancer. The CDR3 runs from the conserved cysteine through the conserved F or W. Size values are once, few and many counts, or a class for expanded clones, and some rows have none.

few	TRBV28	TRBJ2-1	CASSPYRGSYNEQFF
.	TRBV28	TRBJ2-7	CASSLSSGEQYF
.	TRBV2	TRBJ1-5	CASSEVGETQPQHF
.	TRBV28	TRBJ2-6	CASRGPSGANVLTF
.	TRBV7-9	TRBJ1-1	CASSLSGSGAEAFF
.	TRBV18	TRBJ2-2	CASSPGGSYTGELFF
.	TRBV28	TRBJ2-7	CASSPGDSYEQYF
.	TRBV18	TRBJ2-5	CASSRDLRETQYF
.	TRBV7-2	TRBJ2-3	CASSLFNAGGPDTQYF
.	TRBV28	TRBJ1-5	CASSFGGRGPDQPQHF
.	TRBV27	TRBJ2-7	CASSKGTERGYEQYF
.	TRBV5-5	TRBJ1-2	CASSLGAGLELGYTF
once	TRBV6-5	TRBJ1-3	CASSWDRGAGNTIYF
.	TRBV19	TRBJ2-6	CASMGYGRSGANVLTF
.	TRBV11-1	TRBJ2-6	CASSFRDNLTF
.	TRBV10-2	TRBJ2-1	CASSEGGPSYNEQFF
.	TRBV28	TRBJ2-1	CASSRTIHEQFF
.	TRBV29-1	TRBJ2-6	CSVGGGGPGANVLTF
.	TRBV5-6	TRBJ2-7	CASSTYGTGNYEQYF
.	TRBV28	TRBJ2-2	CASSPDRGDHNTGELFF
once	TRBV2	TRBJ2-6	CASRPSTFTKSGANVLTF
.	TRBV7-8	TRBJ2-1	CASRIFTASGRGNEQFF
.	TRBV10-3	TRBJ1-1	CAIKGGTGSMNTEAFF
.	TRBV7-3	TRBJ1-1	CASSLNGITEAFF
.	TRBV28	TRBJ1-4	CASRDNEKLFF
.	TRBV27	TRBJ1-1	CASSFLGQNTEAFF
.	TRBV2	TRBJ1-3	CASRLGQGNTIYF
.	TRBV29-1	TRBJ2-1	CSVEELAGNEQFF
.	TRBV14	TRBJ2-3	CASSQRGAPLAPLGTDTQYF
.	TRBV5-1	TRBJ2-1	CASSQDRGGLAGVEQFF
.	TRBV25-1	TRBJ2-5	CASRAGTTETQYF
.	TRBV7-9	TRBJ1-1	CASSLDWVIMNTEAFF
.	TRBV4-1	TRBJ2-1	CASSQTGNNEQFF
once	TRBV15	TRBJ2-1	CATSRDPLGTGRDVVVNEQFF
.	TRBV6-5	TRBJ2-3	CASSLGYSTDTQYF
.	TRBV21-1	TRBJ2-1	CAVAGHNEQFF
.	TRBV7-2	TRBJ2-7	CASSRPGGYEQYF
.	TRBV7-2	TRBJ1-3	CASSLDFGATGNTIYF
.	TRBV7-9	TRBJ1-6	CASSRDGNSPLHF
.	TRBV19	TRBJ2-2	CASRRGSTGELFF
.	TRBV10-3	TRBJ1-2	CAISEDSDYGGYTF
few	TRBV10-1	TRBJ2-3	CASSSRGGTDTQYF
.	TRBV7-2	TRBJ1-5	CASSPWTGDNQPQHF
.	TRBV27	TRBJ1-1	CASSTGGTEAFF
.	TRBV7-9	TRBJ2-5	CASSYGLAGEGETQYF
.	TRBV27	TRBJ2-4	CASGYSFGPLAKNIQYF
.	TRBV28	TRBJ2-1	CASTSDRGAEQFF
.	TRBV2	TRBJ2-3	CASSDLSDTQYF
once	TRBV28	TRBJ1-2	CASSSGQGVLYGYTF